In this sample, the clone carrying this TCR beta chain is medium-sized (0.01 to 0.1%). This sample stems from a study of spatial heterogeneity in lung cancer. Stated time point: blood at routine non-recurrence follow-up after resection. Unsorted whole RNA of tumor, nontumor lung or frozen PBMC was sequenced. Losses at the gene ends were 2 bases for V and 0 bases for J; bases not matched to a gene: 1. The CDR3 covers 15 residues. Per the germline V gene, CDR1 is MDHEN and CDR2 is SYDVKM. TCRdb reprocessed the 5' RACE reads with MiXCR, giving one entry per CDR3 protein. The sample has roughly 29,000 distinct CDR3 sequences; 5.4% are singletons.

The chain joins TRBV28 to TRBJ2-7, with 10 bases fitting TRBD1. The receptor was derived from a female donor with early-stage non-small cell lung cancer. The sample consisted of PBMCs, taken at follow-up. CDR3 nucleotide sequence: TGTGCCAGCAGTTTAGGGACAGGGGACTCCTACGAGCAGTACTTC. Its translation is CASSLGTGDSYEQYF.